Described below is a single T cell receptor beta chain sequence and its context. Under the authors' procedure: Reference gene primer amplification gave estimated nucleated cell counts. The data were produced by immunoSEQ multiplex PCR, yet TCRdb's version contains in-frame clones alone and is incomplete. Clone size and V and J calls were adopted from that table, with D and trimming inferred from the DNA. Seen here are more than 150,000 clones, about 86% observed once, and the top ten hold roughly 8%. The sample comes from a study of blood T cell repertoires in COVID-19. Background on the study: There were acute and convalescent COVID-19 samples, and they came from the United States, Italy and Spain. PBMCs, B-cell-depleted T cells, or T cells were the source of the cDNA or gDNA that made up the material.

The CDR3 spans 14 residues. The V and J ends lost 7 bases and 7 bases respectively, with 19 bases between them. CDR1 and CDR2 from the germline V gene are LGHDT and YNNKEL (reference sequence). The chain joins TRBV3-1 (or the pseudogene TRBV3-2) to TRBJ1-1; TRBD1 is a possible D gene (5 bases). The receptor was isolated from a man aged 55 to 69 with acute or convalescent COVID-19. The material sequenced was peripheral blood. The CDR3 region is CASNEWLGVREAFF. The CDR3 nucleotides read TGTGCCAGCAATGAATGGTTAGGGGTTCGTGAAGCTTTCTTT.